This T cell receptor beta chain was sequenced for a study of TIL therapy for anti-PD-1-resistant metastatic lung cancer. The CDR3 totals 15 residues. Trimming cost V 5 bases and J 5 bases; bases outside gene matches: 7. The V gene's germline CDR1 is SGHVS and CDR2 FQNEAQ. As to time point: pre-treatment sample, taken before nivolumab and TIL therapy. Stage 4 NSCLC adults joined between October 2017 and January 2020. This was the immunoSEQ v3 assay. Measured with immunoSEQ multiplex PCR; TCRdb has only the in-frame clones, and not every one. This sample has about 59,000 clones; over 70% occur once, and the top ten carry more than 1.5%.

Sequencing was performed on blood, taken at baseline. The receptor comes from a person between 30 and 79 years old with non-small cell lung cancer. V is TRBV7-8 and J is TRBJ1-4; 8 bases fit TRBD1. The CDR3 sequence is CASSADRVWNEKLFF. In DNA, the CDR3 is TGTGCCAGCAGCGCGGACAGGGTTTGGAATGAAAAACTGTTTTTT.